One and the same sample provided the 31 T cell receptor beta chains below, sequenced in a study of OX40 agonist ivuxolimab in advanced cancers. Repertoires were generated with immunoSEQ multiplex PCR, while TCRdb's copy carries only in-frame clones and drops some. The sample includes roughly 80,000 clones, around 82% of them seen just once. The specimen was CD4+ or CD8+ T cells sorted from blood, collected in a trial of the OX40 agonist ivuxolimab. The source is an adult with an advanced solid tumor such as melanoma, head and neck, liver or kidney cancer.

The J gene is TRBJ1-4, the V gene TRBV2; possible D gene TRBD1, 6 bases. The V gene lost 7 bases and the J gene lost 5 bases, with 14 bases spanning the gap. CDR3 length: 14 amino acids. The V gene's germline CDR1 is SNHLY and CDR2 FYNNEI. This CDR3 is CASKGGAGNEKLFF. The CDR3 DNA is TGTGCCAGCAAGGGGGGGGCAGGGAATGAAAAACTGTTTTTT.

V and J are TRBV21-1 and TRBJ1-4. TRBV21-1 constitutes a pseudogene. The CDR3 is 15 residues long. The CDR3: CASSKRDRAGEKLFF. CDR3 DNA sequence: TGTGCCAGCAGCAAACGGGACCGAGCAGGGGAAAAACTGTTTTTT.

The chain is built from TRBV28 and TRBJ1-2; TRBD1 might be the D (6 bases). V was trimmed by 6 bases and J by 4 bases, leaving 15 bases between them. CDR3 length equals 14 residues. Germline V gives CDR1 MDHEN, CDR2 SYDVKM. Here the CDR3 reads CASRLLQGPYGYTF. The CDR3 region has the DNA TGTGCCAGCAGACTCCTCCAGGGGCCCTATGGCTACACCTTC.

This clone came up a few times. This chain joins TRBV5-6 and TRBJ1-5, with D possibly matching TRBD1 (5 bases). Trimming removed 2 bases from V and 4 bases from J, with 10 bases in between. The CDR3 runs to 14 residues. Germline V CDR1 and CDR2: SGHDT, YYEEEE. CDR3 sequence (DNA): TGTGCCAGCAGCTTTTTGGGACCAAATCAGCCCCAGCATTTT. It is translated as CASSFLGPNQPQHF.

This chain connects TRBV2 to TRBJ2-3; 8 bases are shared with TRBD2. Looked up from germline, CDR1 is SNHLY and CDR2 is FYNNEI. This CDR3 contains 15 residues. The J segment lost 4 bases and the V segment lost 6 bases, leaving 9 bases of the junction unmatched. The CDR3 is CASRISGAQPDTQYF. CDR3 sequence (DNA): TGTGCCAGCAGGATTAGCGGGGCCCAACCAGATACGCAGTATTTT. The whole variable domain, filled in from reference TRBV2 and TRBJ2-3, reads EPEVTQTPSHQVTQMGQEVILRCVPISNHLYFYWYRQILGQKVEFLVSFYNNEISEKSEIFDDQFSVERPDGSNFTLKIRSTKLEDSAMYFCASRISGAQPDTQYFGPGTRLTVL.

The V call is TRBV7-9, the J call TRBJ2-3, with D uncertain. Between the trimmed V and J ends, which lost 5 bases and 0 bases, there was a span of 6 bases. Germline loops: CDR1 SEHNR, CDR2 FQNEAQ (reference sequence). There are 13 residues in the CDR3. Here the CDR3 DNA reads TGTGCCAGCAGCGACCCGAGCACAGATACGCAGTATTTT. Translating gives CASSDPSTDTQYF. The full variable domain, rest sourced from reference TRBV7-9 and TRBJ2-3, is DTGVSQNPRHKITKRGQNVTFRCDPISEHNRLYWYRQTLGQGPEFLTYFQNEAQLEKSRLLSDRFSAERPKGSFSTLEIQRTEQGDSAMYLCASSDPSTDTQYFGPGTRLTVL.

The V gene is TRBV7-8, the J gene TRBJ1-2; D is perhaps TRBD1 (6 bases). The germline gives CDR1 SGHVS, CDR2 FQNEAQ. V lost 5 bases and J 8 bases, leaving 15 bases between the germline ends. The CDR3 is made up of 13 amino acids. The CDR3 DNA sequence: TGTGCCAGCAGCCGACGACAGGAACAAGGCTACACCTTC. The encoded protein is CASSRRQEQGYTF. Full variable domain (remainder filled in from reference TRBV7-8 and TRBJ1-2): GAGVSQSPRYKVAKRGQDVALRCDPISGHVSLFWYQQALGQGPEFLTYFQNEAQLDKSGLPSDRFFAERPEGSVSTLKIQRTQQEDSAVYLCASSRRQEQGYTFGSGTRLTVV.

This chain uses TRBV23-1 with TRBJ1-5; the match to TRBD1 covers 8 bases. TRBV23-1 is annotated as an ORF whose role is uncertain. V trimming: 2 bases; J trimming: 0 bases; junction bases outside the gene matches: 18. CDR3 length: 21 residues. The CDR3 nucleotides are TGCGCCAGCAGTCAACCACTGGACAGGGCAAAGGGATATATTAGCAATCAGCCCCAGCATTTT. Translated: CASSQPLDRAKGYISNQPQHF.

Comments on this clone: The sample carries other DNA sequences with the same CDR3. The chain carries TRBV30 and TRBJ1-2, with D unclear. Per germline, CDR1 GTSNPN and CDR2 SVGIG (reference sequence). CDR3 size: 13 residues. Deletions cut 5 bases from V and 2 bases from J, with 12 bases between. The chain's CDR3 is CAWVGRVNYGYTF. As DNA, the CDR3 is TGTGCCTGGGTGGGTAGGGTCAACTATGGCTACACCTTC.

This clone appeared a single time. For the CDR3, the DNA is TGTGCCAGCAGTGAACAACTAGCGGGGATCCGCACAGATACGCAGTATTTT. Residues: CASSEQLAGIRTDTQYF. J is TRBJ2-3 and V is TRBV6-1; 10 positions agree with TRBD2. CDR1 is MNHNS, CDR2 SASEGT, per germline. V lost 2 bases, J lost 1 base, and 6 bases stayed unmatched. The CDR3 is made up of 17 amino acids.

The gene calls are TRBV18 and TRBJ2-1; D not resolved. From germline, CDR1 is KGHSH and CDR2 LQKENI. V lost 0 bases, J lost 4 bases, and 10 bases lay in between. The CDR3 spans 15 residues. The CDR3 is CASSPPDRGYNEQFF. CDR3 in DNA: TGTGCCAGCTCACCACCAGATCGCGGATACAATGAGCAGTTCTTC.

V gene TRBV4-3 combines with J gene TRBJ2-7; TRBD2 matches at 8 bases. Trimming took 1 base from V and 4 from J; bases not matched to a gene: 6. There are 15 residues in the CDR3. Germline CDR1 and CDR2: LGHNA and YSLEER. The CDR3 coding sequence is TGCGCCAGCAGCCAAGGGGTAGCGGGAATTTACGAGCAGTACTTC. It specifies CASSQGVAGIYEQYF.

V and J are TRBV6-1 and TRBJ1-5; 7 bases agree with TRBD1. The V segment lost 4 bases and the J segment 1 base; nucleotides outside the gene matches: 1. CDR1 MNHNS and CDR2 SASEGT come from the germline V gene. CDR3 length: 14 amino acids. CDR3 amino acids: CASSVDRSNQPQHF. CDR3 sequence (DNA): TGTGCCAGCAGTGTGGACAGGAGCAATCAGCCCCAGCATTTT.

V usage is TRBV5-1 and J usage is TRBJ2-5, with 8 bases fitting TRBD1. The length of the CDR3 is 13 residues. V lost 7 bases, J lost 1 base, and 3 bases stayed unmatched. Germline CDR1 and CDR2: SGHRS and YFSETQ. The CDR3 DNA sequence: TGCGCCAGCGCAACAGGGGGCCAAGAGACCCAGTACTTC. It is translated as CASATGGQETQYF. The complete variable domain, with remaining parts taken from reference TRBV5-1 and TRBJ2-5, reads KAGVTQTPRYLIKTRGQQVTLSCSPISGHRSVSWYQQTPGQGLQFLFEYFSETQRNKGNFPGRFSGRQFSNSRSEMNVSTLELGDSALYLCASATGGQETQYFGPGTRLLVL.

This clone was detected once. The chain combines TRBV6-5 with TRBJ1-5; 10 bases match TRBD1. V trimming: 2 bases; J trimming: 7 bases; junction bases outside the gene matches: 8. The length of the CDR3 is 16 residues. From germline, CDR1 is MNHEY and CDR2 SVGAGI. CDR3 region: CASSYALPGQGQPQHF. In DNA, the CDR3 is TGTGCCAGCAGTTACGCGTTACCGGGACAGGGGCAGCCCCAGCATTTT.

The rearrangement joins TRBV11-3 to TRBJ1-3; D is ambiguous. Between the trimmed V and J ends, which lost 0 bases and 10 bases, there was a span of 7 bases. The CDR3 spans 12 residues. Germline-derived CDR1 and CDR2 are SGHNT and YENEEA. The chain's CDR3 is CASSLEDGTIYF. CDR3 DNA: TGTGCCAGCAGCTTAGAAGACGGGACCATATATTTT.

The rearrangement links TRBV27 to TRBJ2-7; D is unclear. CDR3 length equals 14 residues. V was trimmed by 6 bases and J by 3 bases, leaving 15 bases between them. Looked up from germline, CDR1 is MNHEY and CDR2 is SMNVEV (reference sequence). This CDR3 is CASRVAENLYEQYF. The CDR3 nucleotides are TGTGCCAGCAGGGTGGCGGAAAACCTCTACGAGCAGTACTTC.

This clone was observed a handful of times. CDR3 sequence (DNA): TGTGCCAGCAGCCAAACAGGGTCGGACGAGCAGTACTTC. Its protein product is CASSQTGSDEQYF. J is TRBJ2-7 and V is TRBV5-4, with D possibly being TRBD1 (6 bases). This CDR3 region has 13 residues. Between the trimmed V and J ends, which lost 4 bases and 5 bases, there was a span of 13 bases. Germline CDR1 reads SGHNT; CDR2 reads YYREEE (reference sequence).

The V gene is TRBV6-1, the J gene TRBJ2-2; 8 positions match TRBD1. The CDR3 is 16 amino acids. Germline V gives CDR1 MNHNS, CDR2 SASEGT. The V gene end was trimmed by 0 bases and the J gene end by 6 bases; junction bases not matched to a gene: 6. CDR3 protein: CASSEAEQGVAGELFF. The CDR3 bases are TGTGCCAGCAGTGAAGCTGAACAGGGGGTCGCCGGGGAGCTGTTTTTT.

This chain joins TRBV30 and TRBJ2-3, with TRBD2 as a possible D gene (6 bases). CDR3 length: 14 amino acids. V was pared by 4 bases and J by 3 bases, with 14 bases between. Germline V CDR1 and CDR2: GTSNPN, SVGIG (reference sequence). CDR3 bases: TGTGCCTGGACCCGAGCTAGCGCTACAGATACGCAGTATTTT. Its translation: CAWTRASATDTQYF.

The chain couples TRBV7-9 to TRBJ1-2; 9 nucleotides agree with TRBD1. The CDR3 is 15 residues long. Germline loops: CDR1 SEHNR, CDR2 FQNEAQ (reference sequence). Trimming at V came to 5 bases and at J to 4 bases, leaving 8 bases not matched to a gene. The CDR3 protein is CASSVGQGLPYGYTF. CDR3 sequence (DNA): TGTGCCAGCAGCGTGGGACAGGGACTTCCCTATGGCTACACCTTC.

The V and J genes are TRBV19 and TRBJ2-3; 7 positions agree with TRBD1. Germline V gene lookup returns CDR1 LNHDA and CDR2 SQIVND (reference sequence). After removal of 1 base from V and 2 bases from J, the junction contained 3 bases not matched to a gene. CDR3 length: 15 residues. The CDR3 is CASSIATGPTDTQYF. The CDR3 nucleotides are TGTGCCAGTAGTATAGCGACAGGGCCCACAGATACGCAGTATTTT.

The rearrangement links TRBV7-6 to TRBJ2-2; 11 bases align to TRBD2. Trimming took 5 bases from V and 6 from J; bases not matched to a gene: 5. CDR3 length equals 15 residues. Germline V CDR1 and CDR2: SGHVS, FNYEAQ. CDR3 amino acids: CASSTLAGVAGELFF. The CDR3, as DNA: TGTGCCAGCAGCACACTAGCGGGAGTGGCCGGGGAGCTGTTTTTT.

This clone was detected once. The V gene is TRBV5-1, the J gene TRBJ1-1; the D is unclear. The CDR3 loop spans 14 amino acids. Germline CDR1 and CDR2: SGHRS and YFSETQ. V lost 0 bases, J lost 6 bases, and 12 bases lay in between. The CDR3 protein is CASSLVTVGSEAFF. The CDR3 nucleotides are TGCGCCAGCAGCTTGGTGACTGTTGGGTCTGAAGCTTTCTTT.

The rearrangement links TRBV5-1 to TRBJ2-2; unclear D gene. The CDR3 extends over 13 amino acids. Germline V gene lookup returns CDR1 SGHRS and CDR2 YFSETQ. The ends were cut back, 1 base at V and 7 bases at J, with 8 bases in the middle. DNA of the CDR3: TGCGCCAGCAGCTTGCGTAGTAGCGGGGAGCTGTTTTTT. Its translation: CASSLRSSGELFF.

This sequence joins TRBV7-2 and TRBJ2-7; 7 bases align to TRBD1. The CDR3 runs to 16 residues. The V gene end was trimmed by 0 bases and the J gene end by 2 bases; junction bases not matched to a gene: 7. Per the germline V gene, CDR1 is SGHTA and CDR2 is FQGNSA. The CDR3 is CASSLAQSGTAYEQYF. CDR3 in DNA: TGTGCCAGCAGCTTAGCGCAATCAGGGACAGCCTACGAGCAGTACTTC.

This chain links TRBV19 with TRBJ2-4; no clear D gene. The CDR3 spans 12 residues. Germline CDR1 and CDR2: LNHDA and SQIVND (reference sequence). V shed 8 bases and J shed 9 bases, with 14 bases lying between them. The CDR3: CASRNINSIQYF. CDR3 nucleotide sequence: TGTGCCAGTCGTAACATTAATAGCATTCAGTACTTC. Using reference TRBV19 and TRBJ2-4 for the parts outside the CDR3, the full variable domain is DGGITQSPKYLFRKEGQNVTLSCEQNLNHDAMYWYRQDPGQGLRLIYYSQIVNDFQKGDIAEGYSVSREKKESFPLTVTSAQKNPTAFYLCASRNINSIQYFGAGTRLSVL.

This clone came up once. This chain uses TRBV27 with TRBJ1-1, with 9 bases identical to TRBD1. The germline CDR1 and CDR2 sequences are MNHEY and SMNVEV (reference sequence). This CDR3 contains 14 residues. The V gene end was trimmed by 5 bases and the J gene end by 4 bases; junction bases not matched to a gene: 5. The CDR3 sequence: CASSRTGVPTEAFF. In DNA form, the CDR3 reads TGTGCCAGCAGTCGGACAGGGGTGCCCACTGAAGCTTTCTTT.

In this sample, this clone turned up a few times. The chain has TRBV5-1 and TRBJ2-7; 7 bases are a match to TRBD1. Trimming took 4 bases from V and 6 from J; bases not matched to a gene: 4. Germline-derived CDR1 and CDR2 are SGHRS and YFSETQ. The CDR3 has 12 amino acids. The CDR3 DNA reads as TGCGCCAGCAGCCCACAGGGGCGCGAGCAGTACTTC. Translated, it gives CASSPQGREQYF.

The chain combines TRBV28 with TRBJ2-7; D is unresolved. Trimming pared 4 bases from V and 2 bases from J, leaving 12 bases between. The CDR3 runs 14 residues. Germline V lookup: CDR1 MDHEN, CDR2 SYDVKM. Written as DNA, the CDR3 is TGTGCCAGCAGTTCCCCCACAGTTACCTACGAGCAGTACTTC. Translating gives CASSSPTVTYEQYF. The entire variable domain, with the rest obtained from reference TRBV28 and TRBJ2-7, is as follows: DVKVTQSSRYLVKRTGEKVFLECVQDMDHENMFWYRQDPGLGLRLIYFSYDVKMKEKGDIPEGYSVSREKKERFSLILESASTNQTSMYLCASSSPTVTYEQYFGPGTRLTVT.

The chain has TRBV5-6 and TRBJ1-5, with D unclear. CDR1 is SGHDT, CDR2 YYEEEE, per germline. Deletions cut 0 bases from V and 1 base from J, with 17 bases between. This CDR3 is built from 18 residues. CDR3 nucleotide sequence: TGTGCCAGCAGCTTGGGCAGGAGGGCCCAAAGGAGCAATCAGCCCCAGCATTTT. This encodes CASSLGRRAQRSNQPQHF.